This TCR beta chain was retrieved from a study of blood T cell repertoires in COVID-19. Two negative PCRs, clearance, or symptom resolution characterized the recovered Cohort 3 donors. The V end was cut by 0 bases, the J end by 4 bases, with 14 bases between. CDR3 length: 16 residues. Germline values: CDR1 SGHKS, CDR2 YYEKEE (reference sequence). The assay was immunoSEQ multiplex PCR, and TCRdb's table has in-frame clones only and misses some. The table lists about 190,000 clones, about 81% of them singletons, with approximately 3% in the top ten. The sequence was obtained from a woman younger than 45 who had recovered from COVID-19. Sequenced input: PBMCs or T cells enriched from blood (not recorded which). This chain uses TRBV5-5 with TRBJ1-5; D perhaps matches TRBD1 (5 bases). CDR3: CASSLAPETVNQPQHF. CDR3 sequence (DNA): TGTGCCAGCAGCTTGGCCCCAGAGACAGTAAATCAGCCCCAGCATTTT.